The rows below give T cell receptor beta chains drawn from one sample of a study of T cell clones after liver transplantation. Sequencing used immunoSEQ multiplex PCR; TCRdb keeps in-frame clones, though not all of them. The sample comprises fewer than 50,000 clones, roughly 84% of which are singletons, and around 2.5% rests with the top ten. The material was CD4+ T cells from blood, obtained 24 months after liver transplant. These receptors all stem from a human patient who received a liver transplant. The graft donor may account for some of the T cells. CDR3s include the opening cysteine and the closing phenylalanine or tryptophan. The D gene is left open where the match is weak. Only part of the rows carry a size: once, few, many, or a class if the clone is expanded.

d_gene: .
abundance: .
v_gene: TRBV5-6
len: 15
j_gene: TRBJ1-4
CDR3aa: CASSSHGPRGEKLFF
CDR3nt: TGTGCCAGCAGCTCCCACGGACCAAGGGGTGAAAAACTGTTTTTT

d_gene: .
abundance: .
v_gene: TRBV10-3
len: 15
j_gene: TRBJ1-4
CDR3aa: CAISESGGIGEKLFF
CDR3nt: TGTGCCATCAGTGAGTCCGGCGGAATTGGGGAAAAACTGTTTTTT

d_gene: TRBD1
abundance: .
v_gene: TRBV27
len: 13
j_gene: TRBJ1-1
CDR3aa: CASSTDRSQKTFF
CDR3nt: TGTGCCAGCAGTACGGACAGGTCCCAGAAAACTTTCTTT

d_gene: .
abundance: .
v_gene: TRBV5-1
len: 14
j_gene: TRBJ2-3
CDR3aa: CASSQGRSTDTQYF
CDR3nt: TGCGCCAGCAGCCAGGGGCGAAGTACAGATACGCAGTATTTT

d_gene: TRBD2
abundance: .
v_gene: TRBV5-1
len: 14
j_gene: TRBJ2-5
CDR3aa: CASREAGVKETQYF
CDR3nt: TGCGCTTCCCGGGAAGCGGGAGTAAAAGAGACCCAGTACTTC

d_gene: .
abundance: .
v_gene: TRBV2
len: 15
j_gene: TRBJ1-5
CDR3aa: CASSVQGVGNQPQHF
CDR3nt: TGTGCCAGCAGTGTACAGGGAGTCGGCAATCAGCCCCAGCATTTT

d_gene: .
abundance: .
v_gene: TRBV2
len: 14
j_gene: TRBJ2-6
CDR3aa: CASPRGSGANVLTF
CDR3nt: TGTGCCAGCCCGAGGGGTTCTGGGGCCAACGTCCTGACTTTC

d_gene: TRBD2
abundance: .
v_gene: TRBV9
len: 14
j_gene: TRBJ2-1
CDR3aa: CASSVGTSDNEQFF
CDR3nt: TGTGCCAGCAGCGTAGGGACTAGCGACAATGAGCAGTTCTTC

d_gene: TRBD1
abundance: .
v_gene: TRBV10-2
len: 16
j_gene: TRBJ2-5
CDR3aa: CASSGPGTGSKETQYF
CDR3nt: TGCGCCAGCAGTGGACCAGGGACAGGGTCAAAAGAGACCCAGTACTTC

d_gene: TRBD2
abundance: .
v_gene: TRBV4-2
len: 16
j_gene: TRBJ2-2
CDR3aa: CASSQATLRGVGELFF
CDR3nt: TGTGCCAGCAGCCAAGCGACACTCCGGGGGGTCGGGGAGCTGTTTTTT

d_gene: .
abundance: .
v_gene: TRBV27
len: 14
j_gene: TRBJ2-2
CDR3aa: CASRRTANTGELFF
CDR3nt: TGTGCCAGCAGACGGACAGCGAACACCGGGGAGCTGTTTTTT

d_gene: TRBD2
abundance: .
v_gene: TRBV7-9
len: 16
j_gene: TRBJ2-2
CDR3aa: CASRSLGGGLAGELFF
CDR3nt: TGTGCCAGCAGGTCGCTTGGCGGGGGGCTAGCCGGGGAGCTGTTTTTT

d_gene: .
abundance: once
v_gene: TRBV7-2
len: 13
j_gene: TRBJ2-2
CDR3aa: CASSSRHLRELFF
CDR3nt: TGTGCCAGCAGCTCCCGACACCTCCGGGAGCTGTTTTTT

d_gene: .
abundance: .
v_gene: TRBV27
len: 14
j_gene: TRBJ2-5
CDR3aa: CASSFRATQETQYF
CDR3nt: TGTGCCAGCAGTTTCCGGGCAACCCAAGAGACCCAGTACTTC

d_gene: .
abundance: .
v_gene: TRBV7-8
len: 12
j_gene: TRBJ1-2
CDR3aa: CASSLVGEGYTF
CDR3nt: TGTGCCAGCAGCTTAGTTGGGGAAGGCTACACCTTC

d_gene: TRBD1
abundance: .
v_gene: TRBV5-1
len: 17
j_gene: TRBJ1-3
CDR3aa: CASSSTTGGARGNTIYF
CDR3nt: TGCGCCAGCAGCTCGACGACAGGGGGCGCGAGAGGAAACACCATATATTTT

d_gene: .
abundance: few
v_gene: TRBV27
len: 13
j_gene: TRBJ2-1
CDR3aa: CASSFRTYNEQFF
CDR3nt: TGTGCCAGCAGTTTCAGAACCTACAATGAGCAGTTCTTC

d_gene: .
abundance: .
v_gene: TRBV2
len: 13
j_gene: TRBJ1-5
CDR3aa: CASNGNSNQPQHF
CDR3nt: TGTGCCAGCAATGGGAATAGCAATCAGCCCCAGCATTTT

d_gene: .
abundance: .
v_gene: TRBV6-4
len: 19
j_gene: TRBJ1-6
CDR3aa: CASSGTHGEQATNNSPLHF
CDR3nt: TGTGCCAGCAGTGGGACACATGGGGAGCAGGCCACTAATAATTCACCCCTCCACTTT

d_gene: TRBD2
abundance: once
v_gene: TRBV7-8
len: 18
j_gene: TRBJ2-3
CDR3aa: CASSLRGGGERGWDTQYF
CDR3nt: TGTGCCAGCAGCTTACGCGGGGGGGGTGAGAGAGGATGGGATACGCAGTATTTT

d_gene: TRBD1
abundance: .
v_gene: TRBV5-4
len: 16
j_gene: TRBJ1-4
CDR3aa: CASSQEESRGIEKLFF
CDR3nt: TGCGCCAGCAGCCAAGAGGAAAGCAGGGGGATTGAAAAACTGTTTTTT

d_gene: .
abundance: .
v_gene: TRBV11-2
len: 15
j_gene: TRBJ2-2
CDR3aa: CASSFAYGAPGELFF
CDR3nt: TGTGCCAGCAGCTTCGCCTATGGGGCGCCAGGGGAGCTGTTTTTT

d_gene: .
abundance: .
v_gene: TRBV19
len: 15
j_gene: TRBJ1-5
CDR3aa: CASSIQQKRDQPQHF
CDR3nt: TGTGCCAGTAGTATCCAACAGAAAAGGGATCAGCCCCAGCATTTT

d_gene: TRBD2
abundance: .
v_gene: TRBV7-2
len: 15
j_gene: TRBJ2-4
CDR3aa: CASSPSGGAKNIQYF
CDR3nt: TGTGCCAGCAGCCCTAGCGGGGGGGCCAAAAACATTCAGTACTTC

d_gene: .
abundance: .
v_gene: TRBV7-8
len: 14
j_gene: TRBJ2-5
CDR3aa: CASSLETERETQYF
CDR3nt: TGTGCCAGCAGCTTAGAGACAGAAAGGGAGACCCAGTACTTC

d_gene: .
abundance: .
v_gene: TRBV18
len: 14
j_gene: TRBJ2-2
CDR3aa: CASSPGVNTGELFF
CDR3nt: TGTGCCAGCTCACCAGGGGTGAACACCGGGGAGCTGTTTTTT

d_gene: TRBD2
abundance: .
v_gene: TRBV6-4
len: 15
j_gene: TRBJ2-1
CDR3aa: CASSKLAGDFGEQFF
CDR3nt: TGTGCCAGCAGCAAACTAGCGGGAGATTTTGGGGAGCAGTTCTTC

d_gene: .
abundance: .
v_gene: TRBV5-1
len: 14
j_gene: TRBJ2-1
CDR3aa: CASSLGNLANEQFF
CDR3nt: TGCGCCAGCAGCTTGGGGAACCTAGCGAATGAGCAGTTCTTC

d_gene: .
abundance: .
v_gene: TRBV6-5
len: 11
j_gene: TRBJ2-7
CDR3aa: CASSENSEACF
CDR3nt: TGTGCCAGCAGTGAAAATAGCGAGGCTTGCTTC

d_gene: TRBD1
abundance: .
v_gene: TRBV5-1
len: 17
j_gene: TRBJ1-1
CDR3aa: CASSSTPLYTGVTEAFF
CDR3nt: TGCGCCAGCAGCTCCACGCCGCTATATACAGGGGTGACTGAAGCTTTCTTT

d_gene: .
abundance: few
v_gene: TRBV5-1
len: 15
j_gene: TRBJ2-7
CDR3aa: CASSYSPGITYEQYF
CDR3nt: TGCGCCAGCAGCTACTCCCCGGGGATCACATACGAGCAGTACTTC

d_gene: .
abundance: .
v_gene: TRBV2
len: 13
j_gene: TRBJ1-5
CDR3aa: CASRQSQNQPQHF
CDR3nt: TGTGCCAGCAGACAGTCTCAGAATCAGCCCCAGCATTTT

d_gene: .
abundance: .
v_gene: TRBV9
len: 17
j_gene: TRBJ1-4
CDR3aa: CASSVGELGGRGEKLFF
CDR3nt: TGTGCCAGCAGCGTAGGAGAGCTTGGGGGACGGGGTGAAAAACTGTTTTTT

d_gene: TRBD1
abundance: .
v_gene: TRBV28
len: 16
j_gene: TRBJ2-1
CDR3aa: CASSFTGTGGNNEQFF
CDR3nt: TGTGCCAGCAGTTTCACCGGGACAGGGGGCAACAATGAGCAGTTCTTC

d_gene: TRBD1
abundance: few
v_gene: TRBV9
len: 14
j_gene: TRBJ1-2
CDR3aa: CASSRDRGNYGYTF
CDR3nt: TGTGCCAGCAGCAGGGACAGAGGCAACTATGGCTACACCTTC

d_gene: .
abundance: .
v_gene: TRBV18
len: 12
j_gene: TRBJ1-1
CDR3aa: CASSPQGTEAFF
CDR3nt: TGTGCCAGCTCACCCCAGGGTACTGAAGCTTTCTTT

d_gene: .
abundance: few
v_gene: TRBV18
len: 20
j_gene: TRBJ2-5
CDR3aa: CASSPQGVERTLAFEETQYF
CDR3nt: TGTGCCAGCTCACCTCAAGGTGTGGAACGGACCTTAGCCTTTGAAGAGACCCAGTACTTC

d_gene: .
abundance: .
v_gene: TRBV5-1
len: 12
j_gene: TRBJ1-3
CDR3aa: CASSFDGNTIYF
CDR3nt: TGCGCCAGCAGCTTTGATGGAAACACCATATATTTT

d_gene: .
abundance: .
v_gene: TRBV10-3
len: 14
j_gene: TRBJ2-5
CDR3aa: CATAGVAGQETQYF
CDR3nt: TGTGCCACCGCCGGGGTTGCGGGCCAAGAGACCCAGTACTTC

d_gene: .
abundance: .
v_gene: TRBV2
len: 11
j_gene: TRBJ2-7
CDR3aa: CASTRIYEQYF
CDR3nt: TGTGCCAGCACCCGAATATACGAGCAGTACTTC

d_gene: .
abundance: .
v_gene: TRBV5-1
len: 14
j_gene: TRBJ1-6
CDR3aa: CASSPQLDNSPLHF
CDR3nt: TGCGCCAGCAGCCCACAGCTAGATAATTCACCCCTCCACTTT

d_gene: TRBD2
abundance: .
v_gene: TRBV18
len: 20
j_gene: TRBJ2-7
CDR3aa: CASSRFTGTSGGLQPYEQYF
CDR3nt: TGTGCCAGCTCACGTTTCACCGGGACTAGCGGGGGCCTCCAACCCTACGAGCAGTACTTC

d_gene: TRBD2
abundance: .
v_gene: TRBV4-3
len: 18
j_gene: TRBJ2-5
CDR3aa: CASSQVEPGLAGRETQYF
CDR3nt: TGCGCCAGCAGCCAAGTTGAACCGGGACTAGCGGGAAGGGAGACCCAGTACTTC

d_gene: .
abundance: .
v_gene: TRBV14
len: 18
j_gene: TRBJ2-1
CDR3aa: CASSQVKGTGGSYNEQFF
CDR3nt: TGTGCCAGCAGCCAAGTTAAGGGGACGGGTGGGAGTTACAATGAGCAGTTCTTC

d_gene: .
abundance: .
v_gene: TRBV5-1
len: 16
j_gene: TRBJ1-1
CDR3aa: CASSLDGTRAITEAFF
CDR3nt: TGCGCCAGCAGCTTGGATGGAACACGGGCGATCACTGAAGCTTTCTTT

d_gene: .
abundance: .
v_gene: TRBV2
len: 14
j_gene: TRBJ1-1
CDR3aa: CASRMDRLNTEAFF
CDR3nt: TGTGCCAGCAGGATGGACAGACTGAACACTGAAGCTTTCTTT

d_gene: TRBD1
abundance: once
v_gene: TRBV27
len: 14
j_gene: TRBJ1-5
CDR3aa: CASSWDRGGQPQHF
CDR3nt: TGTGCCAGCAGCTGGGACAGGGGGGGTCAGCCCCAGCATTTT

d_gene: .
abundance: .
v_gene: TRBV6-1
len: 14
j_gene: TRBJ1-5
CDR3aa: CASGVPGGSQPQHF
CDR3nt: TGTGCCAGCGGGGTTCCGGGGGGAAGTCAGCCCCAGCATTTT

d_gene: .
abundance: once
v_gene: TRBV6-5
len: 14
j_gene: TRBJ2-7
CDR3aa: CASSLTTGLYEQYF
CDR3nt: TGTGCCAGCAGCCTTACAACAGGGTTGTACGAGCAGTACTTC

d_gene: TRBD1
abundance: few
v_gene: TRBV18
len: 17
j_gene: TRBJ1-5
CDR3aa: CASSRDPPGQGTQPQHF
CDR3nt: TGTGCCAGCTCACGCGACCCGCCGGGACAGGGTACCCAGCCCCAGCATTTT

d_gene: TRBD2
abundance: .
v_gene: TRBV27
len: 18
j_gene: TRBJ2-7
CDR3aa: CASSFTPPTSGPVYEQYF
CDR3nt: TGTGCCAGCAGTTTCACCCCTCCGACTAGCGGACCTGTCTACGAGCAGTACTTC

d_gene: .
abundance: .
v_gene: TRBV6-1
len: 14
j_gene: TRBJ1-3
CDR3aa: CASRTGLSGNTIYF
CDR3nt: TGTGCCAGCAGGACCGGCCTCTCTGGAAACACCATATATTTT